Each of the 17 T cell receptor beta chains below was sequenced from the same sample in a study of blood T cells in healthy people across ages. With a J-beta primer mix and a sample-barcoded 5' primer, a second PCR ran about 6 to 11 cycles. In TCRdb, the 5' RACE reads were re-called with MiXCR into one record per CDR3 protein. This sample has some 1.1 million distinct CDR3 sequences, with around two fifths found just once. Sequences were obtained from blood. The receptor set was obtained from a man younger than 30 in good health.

The CDR3 protein is CASSYSGTGDYGYTF. Written as DNA, the CDR3 is TGTGCCAGCAGTTACTCCGGGACAGGGGACTATGGCTACACCTTC. The chain combines TRBV6-6 with TRBJ1-2; TRBD1 matches 10 bases. Germline loops: CDR1 MNHNY, CDR2 SVGAGI (reference sequence). This CDR3 spans 15 amino acids. V dropped 0 bases and J dropped 3; count of bases not matched to a gene: 1.

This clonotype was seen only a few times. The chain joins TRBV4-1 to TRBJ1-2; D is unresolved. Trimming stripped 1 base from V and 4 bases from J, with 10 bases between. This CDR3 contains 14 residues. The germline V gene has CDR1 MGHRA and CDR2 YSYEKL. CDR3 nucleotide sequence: TGCGCCAGCAGCCAAGTTACTGAGACCTATGGCTACACCTTC. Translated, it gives CASSQVTETYGYTF.

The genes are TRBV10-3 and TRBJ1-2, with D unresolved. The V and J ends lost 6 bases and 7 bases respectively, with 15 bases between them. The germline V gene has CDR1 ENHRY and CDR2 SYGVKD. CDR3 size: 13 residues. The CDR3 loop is CAIRPGIERGYTF. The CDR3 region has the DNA TGTGCCATCAGGCCCGGGATTGAACGTGGCTACACCTTC.

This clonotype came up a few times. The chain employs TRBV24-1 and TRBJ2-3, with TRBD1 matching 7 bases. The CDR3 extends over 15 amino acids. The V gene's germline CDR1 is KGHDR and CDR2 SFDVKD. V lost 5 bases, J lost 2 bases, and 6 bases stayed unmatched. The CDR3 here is CATSGAGTDTDTQYF. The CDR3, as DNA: TGTGCCACCAGTGGCGCCGGGACAGACACAGATACGCAGTATTTT.

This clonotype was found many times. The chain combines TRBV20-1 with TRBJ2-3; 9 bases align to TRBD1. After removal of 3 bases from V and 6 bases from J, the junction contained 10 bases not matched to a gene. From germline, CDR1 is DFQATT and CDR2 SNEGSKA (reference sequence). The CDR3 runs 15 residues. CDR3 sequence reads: CSASGTGSSRDTQYF. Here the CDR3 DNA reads TGCAGTGCTAGCGGGACAGGGTCCTCTCGCGATACGCAGTATTTT.

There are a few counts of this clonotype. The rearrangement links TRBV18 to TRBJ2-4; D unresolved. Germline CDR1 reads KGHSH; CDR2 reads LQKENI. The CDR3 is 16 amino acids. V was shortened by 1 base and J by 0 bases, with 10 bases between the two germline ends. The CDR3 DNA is TGTGCCAGCTCACCACGACCCAGTGTAGCCAAAAACATTCAGTACTTC. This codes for CASSPRPSVAKNIQYF.

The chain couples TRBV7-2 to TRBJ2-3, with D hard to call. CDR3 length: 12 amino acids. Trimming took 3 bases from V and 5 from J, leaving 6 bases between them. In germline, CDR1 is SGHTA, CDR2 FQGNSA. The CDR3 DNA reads TGTGCCAGCAGCTTGAGTGAAGATACGCAGTATTTT. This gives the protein CASSLSEDTQYF.

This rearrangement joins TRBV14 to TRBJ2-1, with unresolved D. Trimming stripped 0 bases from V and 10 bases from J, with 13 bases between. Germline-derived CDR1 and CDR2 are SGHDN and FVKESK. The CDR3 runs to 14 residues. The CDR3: CASSQDRPVQEQFF. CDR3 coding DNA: TGTGCCAGCAGCCAAGATCGCCCGGTCCAGGAGCAGTTCTTC.

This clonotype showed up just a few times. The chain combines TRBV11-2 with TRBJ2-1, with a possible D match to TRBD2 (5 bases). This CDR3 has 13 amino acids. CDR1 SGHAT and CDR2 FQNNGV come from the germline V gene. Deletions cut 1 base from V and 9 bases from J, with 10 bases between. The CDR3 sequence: CASSLGLASEQFF. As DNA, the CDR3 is TGTGCCAGCAGCTTAGGGCTAGCCAGTGAGCAGTTCTTC.

Here the CDR3 reads CASSIFRTSGLAKNIQYF. CDR3 bases: TGTGCCAGCAGCATATTTAGGACCTCGGGGCTAGCCAAAAACATTCAGTACTTC. The chain employs TRBV12-3 or TRBV12-4 and TRBJ2-4, with D perhaps being TRBD1 or TRBD2 (5 bases each). Trimming removed 6 bases from V and 0 bases from J, with 21 bases in between. This CDR3 has 18 residues.

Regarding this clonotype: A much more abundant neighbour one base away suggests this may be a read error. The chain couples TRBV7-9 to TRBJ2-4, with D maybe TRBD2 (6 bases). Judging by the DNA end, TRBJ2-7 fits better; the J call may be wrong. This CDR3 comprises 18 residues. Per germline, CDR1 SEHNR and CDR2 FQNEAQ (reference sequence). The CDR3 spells CASSTLRRDSIDSYEQYF. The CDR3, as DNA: TGTGCCAGCAGCACTCTCAGAAGGGACTCTATAGACTCCTACGAGCAGTACTTC.

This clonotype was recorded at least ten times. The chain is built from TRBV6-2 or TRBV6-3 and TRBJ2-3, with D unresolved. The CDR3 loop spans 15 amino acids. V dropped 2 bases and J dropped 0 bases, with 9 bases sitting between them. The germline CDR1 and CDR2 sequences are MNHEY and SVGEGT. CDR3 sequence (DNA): TGTGCCAGCAGTTACCAGGTCTCTAGCACAGATACGCAGTATTTT. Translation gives CASSYQVSSTDTQYF.

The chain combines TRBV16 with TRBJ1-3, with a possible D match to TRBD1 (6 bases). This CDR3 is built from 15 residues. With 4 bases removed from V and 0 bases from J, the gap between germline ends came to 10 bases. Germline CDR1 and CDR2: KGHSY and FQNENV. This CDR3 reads CASSPLGHSGNTIYF. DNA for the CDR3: TGTGCCAGCAGCCCCCTGGGACACTCTGGAAACACCATATATTTT. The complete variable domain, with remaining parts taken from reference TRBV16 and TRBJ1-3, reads GEEVAQTPKHLVRGEGQKAKLYCAPIKGHSYVFWYQQVLKNEFKFLISFQNENVFDETGMPKERFSAKCLPNSPCSLEIQATKLEDSAVYFCASSPLGHSGNTIYFGEGSWLTVV.

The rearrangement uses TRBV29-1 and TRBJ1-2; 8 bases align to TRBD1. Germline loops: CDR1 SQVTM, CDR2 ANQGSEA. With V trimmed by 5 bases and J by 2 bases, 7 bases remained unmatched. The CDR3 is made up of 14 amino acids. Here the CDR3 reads CSVTGQGRNYGYTF. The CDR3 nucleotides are TGCAGCGTTACCGGACAGGGACGCAACTATGGCTACACCTTC.

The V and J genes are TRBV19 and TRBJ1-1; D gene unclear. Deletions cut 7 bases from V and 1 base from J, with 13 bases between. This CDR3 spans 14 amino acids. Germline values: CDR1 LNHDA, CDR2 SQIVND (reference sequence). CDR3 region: CASMGSSGNTEAFF. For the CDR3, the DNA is TGTGCCAGTATGGGGTCCTCGGGGAACACTGAAGCTTTCTTT.

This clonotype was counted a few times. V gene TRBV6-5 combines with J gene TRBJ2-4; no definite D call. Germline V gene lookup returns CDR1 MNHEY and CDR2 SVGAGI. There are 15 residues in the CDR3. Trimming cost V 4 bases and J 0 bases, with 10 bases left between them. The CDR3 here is CASSSATLAKNIQYF. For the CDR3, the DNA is TGTGCCAGCAGTTCCGCCACACTAGCCAAAAACATTCAGTACTTC.

DNA for the CDR3: TGTGCCAGCAGCACTCGGACCGACAGGGGGCCCGGTAATGAAAAACTGTTTTTT. Its protein product is CASSTRTDRGPGNEKLFF. V usage is TRBV13 and J usage is TRBJ1-4; 10 bases match TRBD1. Germline trimming cut 5 bases from V and 4 bases from J; bases unmatched to any gene: 13. This CDR3 has 18 amino acids. Germline values: CDR1 PRHDT, CDR2 FYEKMQ (reference sequence).